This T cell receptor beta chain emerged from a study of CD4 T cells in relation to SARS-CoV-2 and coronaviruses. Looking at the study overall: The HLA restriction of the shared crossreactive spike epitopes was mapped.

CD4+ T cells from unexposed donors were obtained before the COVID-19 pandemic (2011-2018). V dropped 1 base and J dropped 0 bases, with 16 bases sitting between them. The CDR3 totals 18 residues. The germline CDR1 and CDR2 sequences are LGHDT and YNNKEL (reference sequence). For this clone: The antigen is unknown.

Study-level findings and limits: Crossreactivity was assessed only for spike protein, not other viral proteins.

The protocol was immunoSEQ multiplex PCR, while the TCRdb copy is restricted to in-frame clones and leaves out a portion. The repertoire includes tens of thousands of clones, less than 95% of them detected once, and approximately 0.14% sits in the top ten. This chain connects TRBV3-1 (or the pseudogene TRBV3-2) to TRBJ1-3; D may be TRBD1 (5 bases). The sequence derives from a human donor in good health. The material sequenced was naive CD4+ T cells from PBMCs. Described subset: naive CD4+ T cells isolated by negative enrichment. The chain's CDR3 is CASSQGDSRATSGNTIYF. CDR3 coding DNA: TGTGCCAGCAGCCAAGGGGACTCCAGGGCCACCTCTGGAAACACCATATATTTT.